This entry lists 10 T cell receptor beta chains sequenced from one sample in a study of blood T cell repertoires in COVID-19. Clones were sequenced by immunoSEQ multiplex PCR, and TCRdb holds only the in-frame ones, with some missing. The table records 300,000 to 400,000 clones, roughly 90% of them present only once. Sequencing was performed on peripheral blood. The receptors stem from a woman between 45 and 60 years old with active or convalescent COVID-19.

The CDR3 region has the DNA TGTGCCTGGAGTGGGCCCGGGGGGGAGACCCAGTACTTC. Protein: CAWSGPGGETQYF. The rearrangement uses TRBV30 and TRBJ2-5; 7 nucleotides line up with TRBD2. Trimming removed 1 base from V and 5 bases from J; junction bases left unmatched: 4. The CDR3 loop spans 13 amino acids. Germline CDR1 reads GTSNPN; CDR2 reads SVGIG (reference sequence). Full variable domain (outside the CDR3, taken from reference TRBV30 and TRBJ2-5): SQTIHQWPATLVQPVGSPLSLECTVEGTSNPNLYWYRQAAGRGLQLLFYSVGIGQISSEVPQNLSASRPQDRQFILSSKKLLLSDSGFYLCAWSGPGGETQYFGPGTRLLVL.

The chain uses TRBV18 and TRBJ2-2; TRBD1 aligns across 7 bases. The CDR3 sequence is 17 residues long. After removal of 4 bases from V and 2 bases from J, the junction contained 10 bases not matched to a gene. Germline V CDR1 and CDR2: KGHSH, LQKENI. This CDR3 is CASSLRRDSPNTGELFF. For the CDR3, the DNA is TGTGCCAGCTCACTCCGCCGGGACAGCCCTAACACCGGGGAGCTGTTTTTT.

The chain employs TRBV2 and TRBJ2-1, with TRBD2 matching over 7 bases. Germline V lookup: CDR1 SNHLY, CDR2 FYNNEI. This CDR3 has 15 amino acids. J was trimmed by 9 bases and V by 6 bases; bases with no gene match: 14. The CDR3: CASSKVAGEEGEQFF. CDR3 nucleotide sequence: TGTGCCAGCAGCAAAGTGGCGGGGGAAGAGGGTGAGCAGTTCTTC.

This chain uses TRBV18 with TRBJ2-2, with D maybe TRBD1 (5 bases). This CDR3 spans 13 amino acids. Germline V CDR1 and CDR2: KGHSH, LQKENI. V shed 5 bases and J shed 1 base, with 5 bases lying between them. This chain's CDR3 is CASSGQNTGELFF. The CDR3 nucleotides read TGTGCCAGCTCAGGACAGAACACCGGGGAGCTGTTTTTT.

J is TRBJ1-2 and V is TRBV7-2; tentatively, D is TRBD1 (6 bases). This CDR3 comprises 13 residues. Germline CDR1 is SGHTA and CDR2 is FQGNSA. Deletions cut 5 bases from V and 4 bases from J, with 11 bases between. CDR3 residues: CASSPQGPYGYTF. As DNA, the CDR3 is TGTGCCAGCAGCCCACAGGGTCCCTATGGCTACACCTTC.

CDR3 sequence: CASSQTGAGNQPQHF. In DNA, the CDR3 is TGCGCCAGCAGCCAAACAGGGGCAGGAAATCAGCCCCAGCATTTT. The chain couples TRBV5-1 to TRBJ1-5; 7 bases map to TRBD1. The trim removed 4 bases at V and 4 bases at J, leaving 8 bases unmatched. Germline V gives CDR1 SGHRS, CDR2 YFSETQ. The CDR3 loop spans 15 amino acids.

The chain couples TRBV7-3 to TRBJ1-3; TRBD1 might be the D (6 bases). The CDR3 has 17 residues. Trimming pared 3 bases from V and 0 bases from J, leaving 15 bases between. CDR1 is SGHTA, CDR2 FQGTGA, per germline. In nucleotides, the CDR3 is TGTGCCAGCAGCTTCATGGACAGTCCCGACTCTGGAAACACCATATATTTT. This gives the protein CASSFMDSPDSGNTIYF. Supplemented by reference TRBV7-3 and TRBJ1-3, the full variable domain reads GAGVSQTPSNKVTEKGKYVELRCDPISGHTALYWYRQSLGQGPEFLIYFQGTGAADDSGLPNDRFFAVRPEGSVSTLKIQRTERGDSAVYLCASSFMDSPDSGNTIYFGEGSWLTVV.

The chain has TRBV3-1 (or the pseudogene TRBV3-2) and TRBJ2-7; 10 nucleotides match TRBD2. Germline V lookup: CDR1 LGHDT, CDR2 YNNKEL (reference sequence). The V and J ends lost 5 bases and 4 bases, in that order; junction bases with no gene match: 8. CDR3 length: 15 amino acids. In DNA form, the CDR3 reads TGTGCCAGCAGCAGCGCTAGCGGGAGACCATACGAGCAGTACTTC. It is translated as CASSSASGRPYEQYF.

This chain joins TRBV5-5 and TRBJ2-5; 9 nucleotides match TRBD2. Unmatched junction bases numbered 5, after V lost 0 bases and J lost 5 bases. The CDR3 has 15 residues. Germline V lookup: CDR1 SGHKS, CDR2 YYEKEE (reference sequence). The CDR3 loop reads CASSLAGTSIETQYF. The CDR3 coding sequence is TGTGCCAGCAGCTTGGCCGGGACTAGCATCGAGACCCAGTACTTC.

The rearrangement uses TRBV6-2 or TRBV6-3 and TRBJ1-6; 7 bases agree with TRBD1. The V gene end was trimmed by 2 bases and the J gene end by 11 bases; junction bases not matched to a gene: 15. This CDR3 has 17 residues. In germline, CDR1 is MNHEY, CDR2 SVGEGT. CDR3 region: CASSYDTLRGRPTPLHF. The DNA of the CDR3 is TGTGCCAGCAGTTACGATACCTTAAGGGGGCGACCAACACCCCTCCACTTT.